These 32 T cell receptor beta chains share one sample of origin, sequenced in a study of CD8 T cells in ankylosing spondylitis. TCRdb processed the 5' RACE reads anew with MiXCR; each CDR3 protein has one entry. The sample holds some 340,000 distinct CDR3 sequences, 14% to 15% seen once. Sequenced sample: blood, either unsorted or a sorted T cell fraction (not recorded which). The origin of the receptors is a male donor with ankylosing spondylitis or in good health (not recorded which).

This clonotype was seen a few times. The chain employs TRBV5-1 and TRBJ2-7; D may be TRBD1 (5 bases). Germline V gene data show CDR1 as SGHRS and CDR2 as YFSETQ. The CDR3 length is 15 residues. V was shortened by 0 bases and J by 1 base, with 11 bases between the two germline ends. The CDR3 reads CASSLVTGPSYEQYF. The DNA of the CDR3 is TGCGCCAGCAGCTTGGTAACAGGCCCTTCCTACGAGCAGTACTTC.

The chain couples TRBV27 to TRBJ1-1; the D is unclear. This CDR3 has 14 amino acids. With 0 bases removed from V and 4 bases from J, the gap between germline ends came to 9 bases. Germline-derived CDR1 and CDR2 are MNHEY and SMNVEV (reference sequence). Here the CDR3 DNA reads TGTGCCAGCAGTTTATCGGGCACCATCACTGAAGCTTTCTTT. Its protein product is CASSLSGTITEAFF.

The CDR3: CASSPDRGSYEQYF. In DNA, the CDR3 is TGTGCCAGCTCACCGGACAGGGGGTCCTACGAGCAGTACTTC. The V and J genes are TRBV18 and TRBJ2-7; 10 bases align to TRBD1. V lost 3 bases to trimming and J lost 1 base; unmatched junction nucleotides: 0. Germline V gene sequence: CDR1 KGHSH, CDR2 LQKENI. CDR3 length: 14 amino acids.

This clonotype was counted only a few times. The genes are TRBV7-9 and TRBJ2-1; 8 bases match TRBD1. V trimming: 5 bases; J trimming: 3 bases; junction bases outside the gene matches: 9. This CDR3 region has 16 residues. The germline V gene has CDR1 SEHNR and CDR2 FQNEAQ (reference sequence). For the CDR3, the DNA is TGTGCCAGCAGCCCTTTTGGACAGGGTAACTACAATGAGCAGTTCTTC. Translated, it gives CASSPFGQGNYNEQFF.

The V gene is TRBV5-1, the J gene TRBJ2-4, with 7 positions matching TRBD2. CDR3 length: 14 amino acids. The V gene end was trimmed by 4 bases and the J gene end by 9 bases; junction bases not matched to a gene: 10. Germline lookup yields CDR1 SGHRS and CDR2 YFSETQ. Here the CDR3 reads CASSPERGGRIQYF. DNA for the CDR3: TGCGCCAGCAGCCCCGAGCGGGGTGGGCGCATTCAGTACTTC.

This clonotype was observed a few times. In nucleotides, the CDR3 is TGCGCCAGCAGCTGGGGGAGCGACACCGGGGAGCTGTTTTTT. This sequence encodes CASSWGSDTGELFF. V usage is TRBV5-1 and J usage is TRBJ2-2; D possibly uses TRBD1 or TRBD2 (5 bases each). This CDR3 region has 14 residues. Germline CDR1 SGHRS, CDR2 YFSETQ. V lost 3 bases and J 3 bases, leaving 9 bases between the germline ends.

Only a few counts were recorded for this clonotype. This chain joins TRBV7-9 and TRBJ2-3; a weak D match, TRBD2 (5 bases). V shed 0 bases and J shed 7 bases, with 11 bases lying between them. Germline lookup yields CDR1 SEHNR and CDR2 FQNEAQ (reference sequence). The CDR3 spans 14 residues. As DNA, the CDR3 is TGTGCCAGCAGCTTAGCGGACTCCCGACATACGCAGTATTTT. This sequence encodes CASSLADSRHTQYF. Combining the CDR3 with reference TRBV7-9 and TRBJ2-3 gives the whole variable domain DTGVSQNPRHKITKRGQNVTFRCDPISEHNRLYWYRQTLGQGPEFLTYFQNEAQLEKSRLLSDRFSAERPKGSFSTLEIQRTEQGDSAMYLCASSLADSRHTQYFGPGTRLTVL.

This clonotype appeared a few times. The J gene is TRBJ2-7, the V gene TRBV20-1; the D call may be TRBD1 or TRBD2 (5 bases each). V lost 3 bases to trimming and J lost 3 bases, with 12 bases between them. The CDR3 totals 13 residues. The V gene's germline CDR1 is DFQATT and CDR2 SNEGSKA (reference sequence). The chain's CDR3 is CSASFRAGYEQYF. The CDR3 DNA sequence: TGCAGTGCTAGTTTCAGGGCGGGCTACGAGCAGTACTTC.

This chain links TRBV5-1 with TRBJ2-5; 8 bases match TRBD2. V lost 1 base, J lost 2 bases, and 7 bases stayed unmatched. The CDR3 runs 16 residues. In germline, CDR1 is SGHRS, CDR2 YFSETQ. The CDR3 spells CASSLRSSGPQETQYF. CDR3 nucleotide sequence: TGCGCCAGCAGCTTGAGGTCTAGCGGGCCTCAAGAGACCCAGTACTTC.

CDR3 DNA sequence: TGCAGTGCTAGAGATACGGGGGGCTGGGAGACCCAGTACTTC. This gives the protein CSARDTGGWETQYF. The rearrangement uses TRBV20-1 and TRBJ2-5; weak D call: TRBD2 (7 bases). V lost 0 bases and J 5 bases, leaving 13 bases between the germline ends. This CDR3 is built from 14 residues. CDR1 DFQATT and CDR2 SNEGSKA come from the germline V gene (reference sequence).

This clonotype was counted a few times. This rearrangement joins TRBV30 to TRBJ2-5, with 8 positions matching TRBD2. V shed 3 bases and J 1 base; nucleotides not matched to a gene: 7. The CDR3 runs to 15 residues. Germline CDR1 is GTSNPN and CDR2 is SVGIG (reference sequence). CDR3 loop: CAWRTPRGAQETQYF. The CDR3 nucleotides read TGTGCCTGGAGGACTCCGCGGGGGGCCCAAGAGACCCAGTACTTC.

In its sample, this clonotype was seen a few times. The rearrangement joins TRBV12-3 or TRBV12-4 to TRBJ1-1; a possible D gene is TRBD1 (5 bases). The CDR3 is made up of 14 amino acids. V was clipped by 2 bases and J by 3 bases, with 10 bases between them. CDR3 in DNA: TGTGCCAGCAGTTTATCGCAGGGATACACTGAAGCTTTCTTT. The encoded protein is CASSLSQGYTEAFF.

This clonotype was picked up many times. This chain uses TRBV27 with TRBJ1-1; the D is unclear. With 5 bases removed from V and 7 bases from J, the gap between germline ends came to 14 bases. The CDR3 spans 13 residues. Per the germline V gene, CDR1 is MNHEY and CDR2 is SMNVEV (reference sequence). This chain's CDR3 is CASSQTYWLEAFF. The CDR3 DNA sequence: TGTGCCAGCAGTCAAACCTATTGGCTTGAAGCTTTCTTT.

The chain has TRBV25-1 and TRBJ1-2; D is ambiguous. Germline lookup yields CDR1 MGHDK and CDR2 SYGVNS. The length of the CDR3 is 12 residues. Trimming removed 5 bases at V and 8 bases at J, with 12 bases between. For the CDR3, the DNA is TGTGCCAGCAGTTGGGGAATAGAAGGCTACACCTTC. It specifies CASSWGIEGYTF.

The chain employs TRBV19 and TRBJ2-5; D possibly corresponds to TRBD2 (6 bases). V was shortened by 5 bases and J by 1 base, with 11 bases between the two germline ends. Germline V gives CDR1 LNHDA, CDR2 SQIVND (reference sequence). The CDR3 is made up of 14 amino acids. CDR3 coding DNA: TGTGCCAGTAGTCGCGGAGGGTTCCAAGAGACCCAGTACTTC. This codes for CASSRGGFQETQYF.

This clonotype was found a few times. The chain joins TRBV11-1 to TRBJ2-1; 7 nucleotides align to TRBD1. The CDR3 loop spans 18 amino acids. V gave up 4 bases and J gave up 3 bases; unmatched junction bases: 15. CDR1 and CDR2 (germline): SGHAT, FQDESV (reference sequence). CDR3 nucleotide sequence: TGTGCCAGCAGCTCGTACTCACACCGGGACAGCGTCTACAATGAGCAGTTCTTC. Translation: CASSSYSHRDSVYNEQFF.

V usage is TRBV20-1 and J usage is TRBJ1-4; the match to TRBD1 covers 8 bases. CDR3 length: 14 amino acids. With V trimmed by 1 base and J by 12 bases, 10 bases remained unmatched. CDR1 is DFQATT, CDR2 SNEGSKA, per germline (reference sequence). The CDR3 DNA is TGCAGTGCTAGAGGAAAGGACAGGGTAGAGGAACTGTTTTTT. Translated: CSARGKDRVEELFF.

J is TRBJ2-3 and V is TRBV7-9, with 8 bases matching TRBD1. The germline gives CDR1 SEHNR, CDR2 FQNEAQ (reference sequence). There are 15 residues in the CDR3. J gave up 2 bases and V 6 bases, and 7 bases lay outside the gene matches. CDR3 residues: CASSPQGGHTDTQYF. The DNA of the CDR3 is TGTGCCAGCAGTCCACAGGGGGGCCACACAGATACGCAGTATTTT. Using reference TRBV7-9 and TRBJ2-3 for the parts outside the CDR3, the full variable domain is DTGVSQNPRHKITKRGQNVTFRCDPISEHNRLYWYRQTLGQGPEFLTYFQNEAQLEKSRLLSDRFSAERPKGSFSTLEIQRTEQGDSAMYLCASSPQGGHTDTQYFGPGTRLTVL.

This clonotype was picked up many times. The V gene is TRBV3-1, the J gene TRBJ2-1; 8 bases align to TRBD1. Germline-derived CDR1 and CDR2 are LGHDT and YNNKEL (reference sequence). The CDR3 totals 16 residues. With V trimmed by 0 bases and J by 15 bases, 16 bases remained unmatched. Here the CDR3 DNA reads TGTGCCAGCAGCCAAGACCCAGGGGGCTCGGCCTCGCGGGGGTTCTTC. Translation gives CASSQDPGGSASRGFF.

V and J are TRBV20-1 and TRBJ2-5; D is possibly TRBD1 (6 bases). The CDR3 contains 15 residues. Germline V gene lookup returns CDR1 DFQATT and CDR2 SNEGSKA (reference sequence). Trimming cost V 3 bases and J 2 bases, with 16 bases left between them. CDR3 coding DNA: TGCAGTGCTAGTGGGCCAGGGGCGTTGCAAGAGACCCAGTACTTC. Amino acids: CSASGPGALQETQYF.

This clonotype was observed a handful of times. This rearrangement joins TRBV12-3 or TRBV12-4 to TRBJ1-1, with TRBD1 identical over 9 bases. CDR3 length: 16 residues. The V segment lost 6 bases and the J segment 1 base; nucleotides outside the gene matches: 9. The CDR3 DNA is TGTGCCAGCAGCCGGGGCCCGGACAGGGGGAACACTGAAGCTTTCTTT. Its translation is CASSRGPDRGNTEAFF.

V and J are TRBV5-1 and TRBJ2-5, with 8 bases that match TRBD2. The CDR3 is made up of 16 amino acids. The V gene end was trimmed by 1 base and the J gene end by 4 bases; junction bases not matched to a gene: 9. Germline CDR1 reads SGHRS; CDR2 reads YFSETQ. The CDR3 region is CASSLTGTRRVETQYF. The CDR3 DNA follows: TGCGCCAGCAGCTTGACCGGGACTAGAAGGGTAGAGACCCAGTACTTC. Based on the CDR3 plus reference TRBV5-1 and TRBJ2-5, the full variable domain is KAGVTQTPRYLIKTRGQQVTLSCSPISGHRSVSWYQQTPGQGLQFLFEYFSETQRNKGNFPGRFSGRQFSNSRSEMNVSTLELGDSALYLCASSLTGTRRVETQYFGPGTRLLVL.

V usage is TRBV3-1 and J usage is TRBJ2-1; the D gene is possibly TRBD2 (5 bases). V dropped 5 bases and J dropped 6 bases, with 14 bases sitting between them. CDR1 is LGHDT, CDR2 YNNKEL, per germline (reference sequence). The length of the CDR3 is 14 residues. In DNA, the CDR3 is TGTGCCAGCAGCGAATCCGGCCGGGGCAATGAGCAGTTCTTC. Amino acids: CASSESGRGNEQFF.

In this sample, this clonotype turned up a few times. The chain is built from TRBV6-6 and TRBJ1-5; D gene ambiguous. V was pared by 5 bases and J by 7 bases, with 12 bases between. The CDR3 runs to 13 residues. CDR1 MNHNY and CDR2 SVGAGI come from the germline V gene (reference sequence). The DNA for the CDR3 is TGTGCCAGCAGTAGTTACTCTCGCCAGCCCCAGCATTTT. Translating gives CASSSYSRQPQHF.

The table lists this clonotype with a few counts. The chain joins TRBV12-3 or TRBV12-4 to TRBJ1-5; 8 nucleotides agree with TRBD1. The V gene end was trimmed by 4 bases and the J gene end by 3 bases; junction bases not matched to a gene: 2. This CDR3 is built from 14 residues. This CDR3 reads CASSSTGVNQPQHF. CDR3 bases: TGTGCCAGCAGTTCGACAGGGGTCAATCAGCCCCAGCATTTT.

In its sample, this clonotype was seen a few times. The chain carries TRBV12-3 or TRBV12-4 and TRBJ2-3, with 8 bases lining up with TRBD1. This CDR3 contains 15 residues. V shed 5 bases and J 10 bases; nucleotides not matched to a gene: 14. This CDR3 reads CASSLQGAKGISQYF. CDR3 bases: TGTGCCAGCAGTCTCCAGGGGGCTAAGGGGATCTCGCAGTATTTT.

This rearrangement joins TRBV9 to TRBJ1-1; TRBD1 is a possible D gene (6 bases). From germline, CDR1 is SGDLS and CDR2 YYNGEE. Trimming removed 2 bases from V and 8 bases from J, with 10 bases in between. This CDR3 comprises 12 residues. The CDR3 loop is CASSVIGGEAFF. DNA of the CDR3: TGTGCCAGCAGCGTGATAGGGGGGGAAGCTTTCTTT. Combining the CDR3 with reference TRBV9 and TRBJ1-1 gives the whole variable domain DSGVTQTPKHLITATGQRVTLRCSPRSGDLSVYWYQQSLDQGLQFLIQYYNGEERAKGNILERFSAQQFPDLHSELNLSSLELGDSALYFCASSVIGGEAFFGQGTRLTVV.

This clonotype has at least ten counts. The chain employs TRBV20-1 and TRBJ2-1; D gene uncertain. This CDR3 comprises 11 residues. V dropped 5 bases and J dropped 9 bases, with 11 bases sitting between them. Per the germline V gene, CDR1 is DFQATT and CDR2 is SNEGSKA (reference sequence). The CDR3 loop is CSASDPPEQFF. The CDR3 DNA is TGCAGTGCTTCAGACCCTCCTGAGCAGTTCTTC.

This clonotype was detected only a few times. As DNA, the CDR3 is TGCAGCGTTAGGAACCGTAATGAAAAACTGTTTTTT. Its translation: CSVRNRNEKLFF. The chain carries TRBV29-1 and TRBJ1-4; D is ambiguous. This CDR3 has 12 residues. The V gene's germline CDR1 is SQVTM and CDR2 ANQGSEA. Trimming pared 5 bases from V and 4 bases from J, leaving 8 bases between.

This rearrangement joins TRBV12-3 or TRBV12-4 to TRBJ2-5, with TRBD1 matching over 9 bases. V shed 6 bases, J shed 9 bases, and the junction held 8 bases outside the gene matches. The CDR3 runs 13 residues. CDR3: CASSSGQGWAQYF. In DNA, the CDR3 is TGTGCCAGCAGCTCGGGACAGGGTTGGGCCCAGTACTTC.

The genes are TRBV7-9 and TRBJ1-1; D ambiguous. Trimming removed 0 bases from V and 3 bases from J, with 5 bases in between. Germline V gives CDR1 SEHNR, CDR2 FQNEAQ (reference sequence). This CDR3 comprises 13 residues. The CDR3 nucleotides read TGTGCCAGCAGCTTAGCTGGGTACACTGAAGCTTTCTTT. Amino acid sequence: CASSLAGYTEAFF.

This clonotype was recorded at least ten times. The chain couples TRBV5-1 to TRBJ2-1; possibly TRBD1 or TRBD2 for D (5 bases each). CDR3 size: 14 residues. V lost 0 bases to trimming and J lost 6 bases, with 10 bases between them. Germline V lookup: CDR1 SGHRS, CDR2 YFSETQ. CDR3 region: CASSLERDANEQFF. In DNA form, the CDR3 reads TGCGCCAGCAGCTTGGAAAGGGACGCCAATGAGCAGTTCTTC.